These 21 T cell receptor beta chains came from one sample sequenced in a study of T-cell reconstitution after alpha-beta-depleted transplantation in children. During its preparation, the TCRbeta library received unique molecular identifiers. TCRdb re-called the PCR reads with MiXCR, one entry per CDR3 protein. The data show about 510,000 distinct CDR3 sequences, with approximately 10% seen just once and 12% to 15% held by the top ten. The sample consisted of PBMCs, mostly from graft donor cells, taken 180 days after TCRalphabeta/CD19-depleted stem cell transplant. The receptors originated from a female patient aged 2-9 years who had a stem cell transplant for aplastic anemia, so the T cells may come from the graft donor.

The rearrangement joins TRBV28 to TRBJ1-1; D uncertain. CDR1 MDHEN and CDR2 SYDVKM come from the germline V gene. Between the trimmed V and J ends, which lost 1 base and 5 bases, there was a span of 8 bases. CDR3 length equals 13 residues. CDR3 protein: CASSLSSGTEAFF. The DNA of the CDR3 is TGTGCCAGCAGTTTATCATCGGGAACTGAAGCTTTCTTT.

The chain links TRBV7-9 to TRBJ2-5; the D is unclear. This CDR3 contains 15 residues. Trimming cost V 3 bases and J 3 bases, with 14 bases left between them. CDR1 is SEHNR and CDR2 is FQNEAQ in the germline V gene (reference sequence). The CDR3 DNA follows: TGTGCCAGCAGCTTGAACACGGACCCGAAAGAGACCCAGTACTTC. Its protein is CASSLNTDPKETQYF.

This clonotype came up many times. J is TRBJ2-1 and V is TRBV27; perhaps TRBD1 as D (6 bases). The CDR3 loop spans 16 amino acids. V lost 2 bases, J lost 7 bases, and 18 bases lay in between. The V gene's germline CDR1 is MNHEY and CDR2 SMNVEV (reference sequence). As DNA, the CDR3 is TGTGCCAGCAGTTTACTTACCCCTGAGGGGACAAATGAGCAGTTCTTC. As protein: CASSLLTPEGTNEQFF.

The V gene is TRBV5-6, the J gene TRBJ2-1; 13 nucleotides line up with TRBD2. The CDR3 sequence is 17 residues long. Trimming at V came to 0 bases and at J to 3 bases, leaving 3 bases not matched to a gene. Germline V gene sequence: CDR1 SGHDT, CDR2 YYEEEE. The chain's CDR3 is CASSLGLAGGIYNEQFF. As DNA, the CDR3 is TGTGCCAGCAGCTTGGGACTAGCGGGAGGCATCTACAATGAGCAGTTCTTC.

The sample holds many counts of this clonotype. V is TRBV5-1 and J is TRBJ2-1; D is perhaps TRBD2 (6 bases). V lost 4 bases and J lost 2, with 10 bases in between. Germline CDR1 is SGHRS and CDR2 is YFSETQ. The CDR3 runs to 14 residues. The CDR3 coding sequence is TGCGCCAGCAGCGAGCGGGTGACCTACAATGAGCAGTTCTTC. Protein sequence: CASSERVTYNEQFF.

The J gene is TRBJ2-5, the V gene TRBV5-1, with D perhaps being TRBD1 or TRBD2 (6 bases each). Germline V CDR1 and CDR2: SGHRS, YFSETQ. Deletions cut 6 bases from V and 1 base from J, with 10 bases between. The CDR3 is 13 residues long. CDR3 loop: CASKQGGQETQYF. CDR3 bases: TGCGCCAGCAAACAGGGAGGCCAAGAGACCCAGTACTTC.

This clonotype was seen repeatedly, ten times or more. The chain has TRBV7-2 and TRBJ2-2, with a possible D match to TRBD2 (6 bases). Trimming cost V 2 bases and J 6 bases, with 19 bases left between them. CDR1 SGHTA and CDR2 FQGNSA come from the germline V gene. The CDR3 covers 17 residues. CDR3 in DNA: TGTGCCAGCAGCTTAAGCCCCCGGGACTCGCGACCCGGGGAGCTGTTTTTT. Encoded protein: CASSLSPRDSRPGELFF.

This clonotype has more than one count but fewer than ten. V gene TRBV7-9 combines with J gene TRBJ2-5; no definite D call. Trimming removed 2 bases at V and 4 bases at J, with 5 bases between. This CDR3 contains 12 residues. Germline CDR1 and CDR2: SEHNR and FQNEAQ (reference sequence). The CDR3 sequence: CASSLSSETQYF. The CDR3 DNA is TGTGCCAGCAGCTTATCTTCAGAGACCCAGTACTTC.

The sample holds many counts of this clonotype. V usage is TRBV6-5 and J usage is TRBJ2-1, with D perhaps matching TRBD2 (5 bases). Germline lookup yields CDR1 MNHEY and CDR2 SVGAGI. The V gene lost 8 bases and the J gene lost 7 bases, with 21 bases spanning the gap. The CDR3 sequence is 15 residues long. In DNA form, the CDR3 reads TGTGCCAGCGGTCCCATAGCGACCTCTAGGAATGAGCAGTTCTTC. Translated: CASGPIATSRNEQFF.

At least ten counts were recorded for this clonotype. The chain recombines TRBV20-1 with TRBJ2-5; D gene ambiguous. Germline loops: CDR1 DFQATT, CDR2 SNEGSKA (reference sequence). The CDR3 totals 12 residues. V lost 4 bases and J lost 2, with 8 bases in between. The chain's CDR3 is CSANGRQETQYF. For the CDR3, the DNA is TGCAGTGCTAACGGCAGACAAGAGACCCAGTACTTC.

The chain couples TRBV15 to TRBJ1-1; tentative D call: TRBD1 (5 bases). The CDR3 is 15 amino acids. In germline, CDR1 is LNHNV, CDR2 YYDKDF (reference sequence). Trimming removed 4 bases from V and 8 bases from J, with 20 bases in between. The DNA for the CDR3 is TGTGCCACCAGCATAGACAGATCCGGAGGCGTGGAAGCTTTCTTT. Its translation: CATSIDRSGGVEAFF.

This chain uses TRBV11-3 with TRBJ2-7; 9 bases map to TRBD2. CDR3 length equals 12 residues. V shed 3 bases and J 7 bases; nucleotides not matched to a gene: 1. CDR1 and CDR2 from the germline V gene are SGHNT and YENEEA. The chain's CDR3 is CASSFSGGEQYF. As DNA, the CDR3 is TGTGCCAGCAGCTTTAGCGGGGGTGAGCAGTACTTC. The variable domain in full, completed from reference TRBV11-3 and TRBJ2-7, reads EAGVVQSPRYKIIEKKQPVAFWCNPISGHNTLYWYLQNLGQGPELLIRYENEEAVDDSQLPKDRFSAERLKGVDSTLKIQPAELGDSAVYLCASSFSGGEQYFGPGTRLTVT.

This rearrangement joins TRBV7-2 to TRBJ2-1; TRBD1 matches at 9 bases. V trimming: 5 bases; J trimming: 7 bases; junction bases outside the gene matches: 15. The germline V gene has CDR1 SGHTA and CDR2 FQGNSA. This CDR3 is built from 17 residues. CDR3 in amino acids: CASSRRRRDRETNEQFF. CDR3 in DNA: TGTGCCAGCAGCCGAAGGAGGCGGGACAGGGAGACTAATGAGCAGTTCTTC. Complete variable domain (other parts from reference TRBV7-2 and TRBJ2-1): GAGVSQSPSNKVTEKGKDVELRCDPISGHTALYWYRQSLGQGLEFLIYFQGNSAPDKSGLPSDRFSAERTGGSVSTLTIQRTQQEDSAVYLCASSRRRRDRETNEQFFGPGTRLTVL.

Remarks on this clonotype: With a much larger clone just one base away, this may be a read error. The V call is TRBV24-1, the J call TRBJ1-1, with TRBD1 matching over 7 bases. The V gene's germline CDR1 is KGHDR and CDR2 SFDVKD. This CDR3 contains 13 residues. The DNA of the CDR3 is TGCTGTGCGGGGGACAGCTTGAACACTGAAGCTTTCTTT. Its protein is CCAGDSLNTEAFF.

The V call is TRBV12-3 or TRBV12-4, the J call TRBJ2-3; no reliable D call. Trimming took off 3 bases at V and 6 bases at J, with 10 bases between the two ends. The CDR3 contains 13 residues. In nucleotides, the CDR3 is TGTGCCAGCAGTTTGACTTCCTCCGATACGCAGTATTTT. This encodes CASSLTSSDTQYF.

This clonotype occurred a few times. The V gene is TRBV14, the J gene TRBJ1-3; D not certain. Germline V gene lookup returns CDR1 SGHDN and CDR2 FVKESK. The germline V and J ends were trimmed by 1 base and 0 bases, with 10 bases remaining between them. This CDR3 comprises 16 residues. The chain's CDR3 is CASSQVGRASGNTIYF. The CDR3 nucleotides read TGTGCCAGCAGCCAAGTGGGTAGGGCCTCTGGAAACACCATATATTTT.

The chain links TRBV6-2 or TRBV6-3 to TRBJ2-1; D is unclear. Germline loops: CDR1 MNHEY, CDR2 SVGEGT. V lost 5 bases, J lost 10 bases, and 18 bases lay in between. The CDR3 covers 14 residues. CDR3 sequence: CASSKPDTIGEQFF. CDR3 DNA: TGTGCCAGCAGTAAACCCGACACGATCGGAGAGCAGTTCTTC.

This sequence joins TRBV5-1 and TRBJ2-6, with 9 bases lining up with TRBD1. From germline, CDR1 is SGHRS and CDR2 YFSETQ. The V gene end was trimmed by 1 base and the J gene end by 0 bases; junction bases not matched to a gene: 8. The CDR3 covers 19 residues. This CDR3 is CASSLTPNRGPSGANVLTF. The DNA for the CDR3 is TGCGCCAGCAGCTTGACGCCTAACAGGGGGCCCTCTGGGGCCAACGTCCTGACTTTC.

This clonotype was detected only a few times. V and J are TRBV4-3 and TRBJ2-1, with D unclear. This CDR3 is built from 14 residues. V was trimmed by 6 bases and J by 10 bases, leaving 19 bases between them. The V gene's germline CDR1 is LGHNA and CDR2 YSLEER. CDR3 in amino acids: CASSTGQYIREQFF. DNA of the CDR3: TGCGCCAGCAGTACCGGGCAATACATAAGGGAGCAGTTCTTC.

This clonotype has only a few counts. This chain joins TRBV28 and TRBJ2-1, with a tentative D call TRBD2 (6 bases). Trimming removed 2 bases from V and 0 bases from J, with 11 bases in between. CDR1 and CDR2 (germline): MDHEN, SYDVKM. There are 16 residues in the CDR3. CDR3 DNA: TGTGCCAGCAGTTTAATTAGCGGAAGCTCCTACAATGAGCAGTTCTTC. This translates into CASSLISGSSYNEQFF.

This clonotype came up a few times. J is TRBJ1-5 and V is TRBV5-5; D unclear. The V gene lost 3 bases and the J gene lost 1 base, with 11 bases spanning the gap. The CDR3 is 15 amino acids. Germline CDR1 SGHKS, CDR2 YYEKEE (reference sequence). This CDR3 reads CASSSQVTSNQPQHF. The CDR3, as DNA: TGTGCCAGCAGCTCGCAGGTTACGAGCAATCAGCCCCAGCATTTT.